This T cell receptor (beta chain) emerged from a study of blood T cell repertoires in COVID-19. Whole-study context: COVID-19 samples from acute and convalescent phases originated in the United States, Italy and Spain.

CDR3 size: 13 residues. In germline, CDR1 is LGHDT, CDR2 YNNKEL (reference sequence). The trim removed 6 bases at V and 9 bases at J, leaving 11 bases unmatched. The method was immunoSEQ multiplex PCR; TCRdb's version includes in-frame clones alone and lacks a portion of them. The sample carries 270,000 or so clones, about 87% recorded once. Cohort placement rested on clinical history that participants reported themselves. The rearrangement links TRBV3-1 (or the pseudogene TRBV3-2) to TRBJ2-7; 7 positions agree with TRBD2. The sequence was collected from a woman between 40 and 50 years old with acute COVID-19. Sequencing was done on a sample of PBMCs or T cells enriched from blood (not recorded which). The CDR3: CASRSGTTTRQYF. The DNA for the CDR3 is TGTGCCAGCAGATCCGGGACTACTACGAGGCAGTACTTC.